The rows below give T cell receptor beta chains drawn from one sample of a study of blood T cells in healthy people across ages. Using its own MiXCR run on the 5' RACE reads, TCRdb lists one record per CDR3 protein. The data contain 650,000 to 900,000 distinct CDR3 sequences, around 62% of them singletons. The source material was blood. Receptors originate from a man between 25 and 39 years old in good health. CDR3s include the opening cysteine and the closing phenylalanine or tryptophan. D genes are given only for firm matches. Clone size is shown for a subset of rows, as once, few, many or a class of expanded clone.

D gene	V gene	J gene	clone size	CDR3 protein	CDR3 DNA
TRBD2	TRBV7-9	TRBJ2-3	few	CASSPGLGRADTQYF	TGTGCCAGCAGTCCGGGACTAGGCAGAGCAGATACGCAGTATTTT
TRBD1	TRBV28	TRBJ2-5	once	CASSLIGEGAQEQYF	TGTGCCAGCAGTCTGATTGGCGAGGGGGCGCAAGAGCAGTACTTC
TRBD2	TRBV2	TRBJ2-1	NA	CARRGVASGRYNEQFF	TGTGCCAGGAGGGGGGTGGCTAGCGGGAGATACAATGAGCAGTTCTTC
TRBD1	TRBV7-8	TRBJ2-7	few	CASLTGADEQYF	TGTGCCAGCTTGACAGGGGCGGACGAGCAGTACTTC
TRBD2	TRBV4-2	TRBJ2-1	few	CASSPRLAGGLQINYNEQFF	TGTGCCAGCAGCCCACGACTAGCGGGGGGACTACAGATAAACTACAATGAGCAGTTCTTC
NA	TRBV5-1	TRBJ2-1	few	CASSPWAGNEQFF	TGCGCCAGCAGCCCGTGGGCCGGGAATGAGCAGTTCTTC
NA	TRBV7-8	TRBJ2-1	many	CASSLGVSYNEQFF	TGTGCCAGCAGTTTAGGGGTCTCCTACAATGAGCAGTTCTTC
NA	TRBV7-2	TRBJ1-2	NA	CASSRQPIGYGYTF	TGTGCCAGCAGCCGACAGCCCATTGGCTATGGCTACACCTTC
NA	TRBV3-1	TRBJ2-7	few	CASSQDEGEQYF	TGTGCCAGCAGCCAAGACGAAGGCGAGCAGTACTTC
NA	TRBV12-3/TRBV12-4	TRBJ2-3	few	CASTPRGRTADTQYF	TGTGCCAGTACTCCGAGGGGCAGAACCGCAGATACGCAGTATTTT
NA	TRBV12-3/TRBV12-4	TRBJ1-5	NA	CASSLGVGGQPQHF	TGTGCCAGCAGTTTGGGGGTCGGAGGTCAGCCCCAGCATTTT
TRBD2	TRBV7-2	TRBJ2-3	NA	CASSLGPSGGTDTQYF	TGTGCCAGCAGCTTAGGGCCTAGCGGGGGCACAGATACGCAGTATTTT
TRBD1	TRBV5-1	TRBJ2-7	NA	CARSSGWTSDRGWNEQYF	TGCGCCAGGAGTTCCGGGTGGACCTCGGACAGGGGATGGAACGAGCAGTACTTC
NA	TRBV29-1	TRBJ2-1	few	CSVRRGASLYNEQFF	TGCAGCGTACGTCGGGGGGCGTCCCTTTACAATGAGCAGTTCTTC
NA	TRBV5-1	TRBJ2-3	NA	CASSLEGGVVDTQYF	TGCGCCAGCAGCTTGGAGGGGGGTGTGGTAGATACGCAGTATTTT
NA	TRBV7-2	TRBJ2-2	NA	CASSLNGGGPDTGELFF	TGTGCCAGCAGCCTGAATGGGGGGGGCCCCGACACCGGGGAGCTGTTTTTT
TRBD1	TRBV4-3	TRBJ1-1	NA	CASSPEGRGRTEAFF	TGCGCCAGCAGCCCGGAAGGGAGGGGGCGGACTGAAGCTTTCTTT
NA	TRBV3-1	TRBJ1-1	NA	CASSRGQGMNTEAFF	TGTGCCAGCAGCCGTGGGCAGGGGATGAACACTGAAGCTTTCTTT
NA	TRBV27	TRBJ1-2	NA	CASSFAGQTGAANYGYTF	TGTGCCAGCAGTTTTGCAGGACAGACGGGGGCAGCTAACTATGGCTACACCTTC
NA	TRBV20-1	TRBJ2-3	NA	CSATSGTTLRGTDTQYF	TGCAGTGCTACCTCCGGGACAACCCTCCGGGGGACAGATACGCAGTATTTT
TRBD1	TRBV3-1	TRBJ2-1	NA	CACSQGQLSNEQFF	TGTGCCTGCAGCCAGGGACAGCTCTCCAATGAGCAGTTCTTC
TRBD1	TRBV4-3	TRBJ2-3	NA	CASSQEGQGTDTQYF	TGCGCCAGCAGCCAAGAAGGACAGGGCACAGATACGCAGTATTTT
TRBD1	TRBV9	TRBJ1-6	NA	CASSEGQTDNSPLHF	TGTGCCAGCAGCGAGGGACAGACAGATAATTCACCCCTCCACTTT
NA	TRBV9	TRBJ2-7	few	CASSPRGNRTYEQYF	TGTGCCAGCAGCCCCCGGGGAAACAGAACCTACGAGCAGTACTTC
NA	TRBV4-3	TRBJ1-2	few	CASSQVPGTPYGYTF	TGCGCCAGCAGCCAAGTTCCAGGGACCCCCTATGGCTACACCTTC
NA	TRBV12-3/TRBV12-4	TRBJ1-5	NA	CASSLPLRYSNQPQHF	TGTGCCAGCAGTTTACCCCTACGTTATAGCAATCAGCCCCAGCATTTT
NA	TRBV20-1	TRBJ2-7	few	CSGNADGSYEQYF	TGCAGTGGCAACGCCGACGGGTCCTACGAGCAGTACTTC
TRBD2	TRBV3-1	TRBJ2-1	NA	CASSRAGASYNEQFF	TGTGCCAGCAGTAGAGCGGGGGCCTCATACAATGAGCAGTTCTTC
NA	TRBV20-1	TRBJ2-7	NA	CSARPEGYEQYF	TGCAGTGCTAGACCCGAGGGATACGAGCAGTACTTC
TRBD2	TRBV6-2/TRBV6-3	TRBJ2-3	NA	CASSYSVGLAGDTQYF	TGTGCCAGCAGTTACTCTGTGGGACTAGCGGGAGATACGCAGTATTTT
NA	TRBV10-3	TRBJ2-7	NA	CASSGNQGYEQYF	TGTGCCAGCAGTGGAAATCAAGGCTACGAGCAGTACTTC
NA	TRBV7-2	TRBJ2-3	NA	CASSSMEGVVDTQYF	TGTGCCAGCAGCTCCATGGAGGGGGTTGTAGATACGCAGTATTTT
TRBD1	TRBV5-1	TRBJ2-3	NA	CASSFSRQGLDTQYF	TGCGCCAGCAGCTTCTCGAGACAGGGGCTAGATACGCAGTATTTT
NA	TRBV20-1	TRBJ1-5	NA	CSARTGNSNQPQHF	TGCAGTGCAAGGACCGGGAATAGCAATCAGCCCCAGCATTTT
TRBD2	TRBV4-3	TRBJ2-3	NA	CASSQVAGGADTQYF	TGCGCCAGCAGCCAAGTAGCGGGGGGAGCAGATACGCAGTATTTT
NA	TRBV7-2	TRBJ1-6	once	CASSLRQTRNSPLHF	TGTGCCAGCAGCCTAAGACAGACCAGGAATTCACCCCTCCACTTT
TRBD1	TRBV20-1	TRBJ2-1	NA	CSAMSPGTGRTYNEQFF	TGCAGTGCTATGTCTCCTGGGACAGGGAGGACCTACAATGAGCAGTTCTTC
NA	TRBV20-1	TRBJ1-3	NA	CSARHPSDSGNTIYF	TGCAGTGCTAGACACCCGTCCGACTCTGGAAACACCATATATTTT
TRBD1	TRBV10-3	TRBJ1-2	NA	CAIRGDRASYGYTF	TGTGCCATCAGGGGGGACAGAGCGTCCTATGGCTACACCTTC
NA	TRBV7-2	TRBJ2-3	NA	CASRLAGRGSTDTQYF	TGTGCCAGCAGGCTAGCCGGTCGGGGAAGCACAGATACGCAGTATTTT
NA	TRBV2	TRBJ2-1	few	CASSMWDNEQFF	TGTGCCAGCAGCATGTGGGACAATGAGCAGTTCTTC
NA	TRBV15	TRBJ2-5	NA	CATSRQVQETQYF	TGTGCCACCAGCAGACAGGTACAAGAGACCCAGTACTTC
TRBD1	TRBV5-5	TRBJ2-1	many	CASSLEDRKFNEQFF	TGTGCCAGCAGCTTGGAGGACAGGAAGTTCAATGAGCAGTTCTTC
TRBD1	TRBV14	TRBJ2-7	NA	CASSQDLGTGIPYEQYF	TGTGCCAGCAGCCAAGATCTGGGGACAGGGATTCCCTACGAGCAGTACTTC
NA	TRBV10-3	TRBJ1-6	NA	CAISEGQGNSPLHF	TGTGCCATCAGTGAGGGGCAGGGCAATTCACCCCTCCACTTT
TRBD2	TRBV27	TRBJ2-7	NA	CASSSGRAGAYEQYF	TGTGCCAGCAGTTCGGGACGAGCGGGGGCCTACGAGCAGTACTTT
TRBD2	TRBV6-5	TRBJ2-7	NA	CASSHRGVYEQYF	TGTGCCAGCAGTCACCGGGGGGTATACGAGCAGTACTTC
TRBD2	TRBV4-1	TRBJ2-4	NA	CASSQDWAGELAKNIQYF	TGCGCCAGCAGCCAAGATTGGGCGGGGGAGCTAGCCAAAAACATTCAGTACTTC
NA	TRBV27	TRBJ2-5	NA	CASTPFLSTETQYF	TGTGCCAGCACCCCATTTCTGAGTACTGAGACCCAGTACTTC
NA	TRBV5-1	TRBJ2-1	few	CASSWAGEEQFF	TGCGCCAGCAGCTGGGCAGGGGAGGAGCAGTTCTTC
NA	TRBV5-6	TRBJ2-7	NA	CASRGTLSYEQYF	TGTGCCAGCCGAGGGACTCTCTCCTACGAGCAGTACTTC
NA	TRBV28	TRBJ2-7	NA	CASSQAGQQYF	TGTGCCAGCAGTCAGGCGGGACAGCAGTACTTC
NA	TRBV21-1	TRBJ2-1	once	CATLTPGTTLENEQFF	TGTGCCACCCTCACTCCCGGGACTACCTTGGAGAATGAGCAGTTCTTC
NA	TRBV28	TRBJ1-2	few	CASSFQSYGYTF	TGTGCCAGCAGTTTTCAGTCCTATGGCTACACCTTC
TRBD2	TRBV19	TRBJ2-5	few	CASSATSGGAQYF	TGTGCCAGTAGTGCGACTAGCGGGGGGGCTCAGTACTTC
NA	TRBV15	TRBJ1-5	NA	CATRLGGLNSNQPQHF	TGTGCCACCAGACTTGGTGGGTTAAATAGCAATCAGCCCCAGCATTTT
NA	TRBV9	TRBJ1-5	NA	CASSGDGSNQPQHF	TGTGCCAGCAGCGGAGACGGTAGCAATCAGCCCCAGCATTTT
TRBD1	TRBV5-1	TRBJ1-4	NA	CASRKNRGHNEKLFF	TGCGCCAGCAGAAAGAATAGGGGGCACAATGAAAAACTGTTTTTT
NA	TRBV20-1	TRBJ1-2	NA	CSARPSTGGGYTF	TGCAGTGCTAGACCGTCGACAGGTGGTGGCTACACCTTC